This TCR beta chain was found in a study of CD8 T cells in ankylosing spondylitis. Study-wide results and caveats: Blood from ankylosing spondylitis patients appeared to carry a characteristic eight-variant TCR beta motif.

Germline V gene lookup returns CDR1 KGHSH and CDR2 LQKENI. This CDR3 is 16 amino acids long. The V segment lost 2 bases and the J segment 4 bases; nucleotides outside the gene matches: 10. MiXCR was run by TCRdb on the 5' RACE reads, yielding one entry per CDR3 protein. The repertoire holds around 890,000 distinct CDR3 sequences, with around 11% as singletons. Comment on this clonotype: No antigen is known for it.

Sample: blood, either unsorted or a sorted T cell fraction (not recorded which). The TCR originated in a male donor with ankylosing spondylitis. V and J are TRBV18 and TRBJ1-2; 7 bases are shared with TRBD1. DNA of the CDR3: TGTGCCAGCTCACCAGATGCGACAGGGTATCCCTATGGCTACACCTTC. As protein: CASSPDATGYPYGYTF.